Here is one TCR beta chain with its context. The data derive from a study of T cell responses to AZD1222 COVID-19 vaccine. The length of the CDR3 is 15 residues. The V and J ends lost 8 bases and 4 bases, in that order; junction bases with no gene match: 8. CDR1 SNHLY and CDR2 FYNNEI come from the germline V gene. Sequencing used immunoSEQ multiplex PCR; TCRdb keeps in-frame clones, though not all of them. The table has about 150,000 clones, about 93% seen once. V usage is TRBV2 and J usage is TRBJ2-1; 10 bases agree with TRBD2. This specimen was peripheral blood, taken on day 0 of AZD1222 vaccination. The clonotype was recovered from an adult in good health. CDR3 in amino acids: CASGSSGSTYNEQFF. In DNA form, the CDR3 reads TGTGCCAGCGGTTCTAGCGGGAGCACTTACAATGAGCAGTTCTTC.